This T cell receptor (beta chain) was identified during a study of blood T cell repertoires in COVID-19. Study-level information: From the United States, Italy and Spain came samples of acute and convalescent COVID-19.

Generated by immunoSEQ multiplex PCR, the TCRdb table keeps only in-frame clones and is missing some. This sample has just over 80,000 clones, with 75% to 90% found just once. CDR3 length: 15 amino acids. CDR1 is SEHNR and CDR2 is FQNEAQ in the germline V gene (reference sequence). V gave up 0 bases and J gave up 0 bases, with 5 bases separating them. The cohort comprised adults aged roughly 18 to 95 years residing in under 25 US areas. The rearrangement links TRBV7-9 to TRBJ1-4, with D unresolved. Sequencing was carried out using PBMCs or T cells enriched from blood (not recorded which). The TCR sequence derives from a woman between 50 and 59 years old with acute COVID-19. The CDR3 region has the DNA TGTGCCAGCAGCTTAGCAGACTCAACTAATGAAAAACTGTTTTTT. Translation: CASSLADSTNEKLFF.